This passage covers 9 T cell receptor beta chains from one sample sequenced in a study of blood T cell repertoires in COVID-19. The protocol was immunoSEQ multiplex PCR, while the TCRdb copy is restricted to in-frame clones and leaves out a portion. This table has approximately 85,000 clones, roughly 88% appearing once. Specimen: peripheral blood. The receptors were sampled from a woman between 50 and 59 years old in a cohort sampled during active COVID-19.

V is TRBV5-4 and J is TRBJ2-3, with 14 bases fitting TRBD2. The CDR3 is made up of 19 amino acids. Unmatched junction bases numbered 12, after V lost 6 bases and J lost 0 bases. Germline V gene lookup returns CDR1 SGHNT and CDR2 YYREEE (reference sequence). The CDR3, as DNA: TGTGCCAGCACCTCGAGTGGACTAGCGGGAGGTCCTAGCACAGATACGCAGTATTTT. It codes for CASTSSGLAGGPSTDTQYF.

The V call is TRBV18, the J call TRBJ1-2; TRBD1 matches at 7 bases. CDR1 and CDR2 (germline): KGHSH, LQKENI. V lost 5 bases, J lost 3 bases, and 12 bases stayed unmatched. This CDR3 spans 16 amino acids. The CDR3 DNA is TGTGCCAGCTCATCCCTAAACGGAGGGGGCGACTATGGCTACACCTTC. Its translation is CASSSLNGGGDYGYTF.

The chain has TRBV18 and TRBJ2-4, with 15 bases lining up with TRBD2. Germline-derived CDR1 and CDR2 are KGHSH and LQKENI. J was trimmed by 5 bases and V by 1 base; bases with no gene match: 9. The CDR3 sequence is 19 residues long. Here the CDR3 reads CASSPQGLAGGRGQNIQYF. The DNA of the CDR3 is TGTGCCAGCTCACCACAGGGACTAGCGGGAGGCCGGGGCCAAAACATTCAGTACTTC.

This clone was counted only a few times. This chain links TRBV5-5 with TRBJ1-1; D is unresolved. V gave up 5 bases and J gave up 0 bases, with 14 bases separating them. Per the germline V gene, CDR1 is SGHKS and CDR2 is YYEKEE (reference sequence). CDR3 length: 15 residues. In DNA form, the CDR3 reads TGTGCCAGCAGTGGTAAGCTACCCATGAACACTGAAGCTTTCTTT. This codes for CASSGKLPMNTEAFF. Full variable domain (outside the CDR3, taken from reference TRBV5-5 and TRBJ1-1): DAGVTQSPTHLIKTRGQQVTLRCSPISGHKSVSWYQQVLGQGPQFIFQYYEKEERGRGNFPDRFSARQFPNYSSELNVNALLLGDSALYLCASSGKLPMNTEAFFGQGTRLTVV.

The rearrangement joins TRBV28 to TRBJ2-7; 7 positions match TRBD1. The germline V gene encodes CDR1 MDHEN and CDR2 SYDVKM. V gave up 5 bases and J gave up 10 bases; unmatched junction bases: 11. The CDR3 contains 13 residues. CDR3 amino acids: CASSPRGGQHQYF. The DNA of the CDR3 is TGTGCCAGCAGTCCGAGAGGGGGACAGCATCAGTACTTC.

The chain is built from TRBV6-1 and TRBJ1-5; 7 positions agree with TRBD1. The CDR3 runs to 17 residues. V was pared by 3 bases and J by 1 base, with 9 bases of the junction left unmatched. Germline V gene sequence: CDR1 MNHNS, CDR2 SASEGT. The CDR3 loop reads CASSELRTGESNQPQHF. For the CDR3, the DNA is TGTGCCAGCAGTGAGTTGCGGACAGGAGAGAGCAATCAGCCCCAGCATTTT.

The chain employs TRBV18 and TRBJ2-1, with 11 nucleotides matching TRBD2. This CDR3 comprises 16 residues. The V and J ends lost 5 bases and 5 bases, in that order; junction bases with no gene match: 8. Germline values: CDR1 KGHSH, CDR2 LQKENI. CDR3 sequence: CASSISTSGANNEQFF. For the CDR3, the DNA is TGTGCCAGCTCAATCTCGACTAGCGGGGCCAACAATGAGCAGTTCTTC. The full variable domain, in which reference TRBV18 and TRBJ2-1 provide the parts outside the CDR3, is NAGVMQNPRHLVRRRGQEARLRCSPMKGHSHVYWYRQLPEEGLKFMVYLQKENIIDESGMPKERFSAEFPKEGPSILRIQQVVRGDSAAYFCASSISTSGANNEQFFGPGTRLTVL.

This chain uses TRBV6-4 with TRBJ1-5, with D uncertain. Germline V gene sequence: CDR1 MRHNA, CDR2 SNTAGT. The CDR3 has 13 residues. Deletions cut 4 bases from V and 6 bases from J, with 10 bases between. The CDR3 here is CASSGQSGQPQHF. CDR3 in DNA: TGTGCCAGCAGTGGACAATCTGGTCAGCCCCAGCATTTT.

V gene TRBV27 combines with J gene TRBJ1-5, with TRBD1 as a possible D gene (5 bases). The CDR3 has 13 amino acids. The V end was cut by 10 bases, the J end by 4 bases, with 14 bases between. Germline CDR1 and CDR2: MNHEY and SMNVEV (reference sequence). Here the CDR3 DNA reads TGTGCCATTGGGGCGGGGATAAATCAGCCCCAGCATTTT. Translation: CAIGAGINQPQHF.